This passage covers 30 T cell receptor beta chains from one sample sequenced in a study of CD8 T cells in ankylosing spondylitis. TCRdb fed the 5' RACE reads into MiXCR, producing one record per CDR3 protein. The table shows about 10,000 distinct CDR3 sequences, with 5% to 6.5% occurring only once. Sequencing was carried out using blood, either unsorted or a sorted T cell fraction (not recorded which). The receptors were sampled from a female donor with ankylosing spondylitis or in good health (not recorded which).

This clonotype was observed many times. The CDR3: CASSVEVSGELFF. CDR3 DNA: TGTGCCAGCAGCGTAGAGGTTTCCGGGGAGCTGTTTTTT. The chain combines TRBV9 with TRBJ2-2; D gene unclear. From germline, CDR1 is SGDLS and CDR2 YYNGEE. The CDR3 runs to 13 residues. Trimming removed 0 bases from V and 6 bases from J, with 6 bases in between.

Relative to its sample, this clonotype is medium-sized. The genes are TRBV9 and TRBJ2-7; 8 bases align to TRBD2. With V trimmed by 2 bases and J by 4 bases, 5 bases remained unmatched. There are 14 residues in the CDR3. Germline-derived CDR1 and CDR2 are SGDLS and YYNGEE. This CDR3 reads CASSVSGANYEQYF. The CDR3 region has the DNA TGTGCCAGCAGCGTTAGCGGGGCGAATTACGAGCAGTACTTC.

The chain employs TRBV9 and TRBJ2-2; tentatively, D is TRBD1 or TRBD2 (5 bases each). Trimming pared 2 bases from V and 2 bases from J, leaving 13 bases between. The germline V gene has CDR1 SGDLS and CDR2 YYNGEE. CDR3 length: 16 residues. CDR3 coding DNA: TGTGCCAGCAGCGTGTCGGGACGGACTAACACCGGGGAGCTGTTTTTT. Protein: CASSVSGRTNTGELFF.

This clonotype has more than one count but fewer than ten. The CDR3 here is CASSGPSGRPDTGELFF. CDR3 nucleotide sequence: TGTGCCAGCAGCGGACCTAGCGGGAGGCCCGACACCGGGGAGCTGTTTTTT. The chain couples TRBV9 to TRBJ2-2; 11 bases are a match to TRBD2. The CDR3 extends over 17 amino acids. V lost 3 bases and J lost 3; bases outside the gene matches: 7. The germline V gene has CDR1 SGDLS and CDR2 YYNGEE. The full variable domain, completed using reference TRBV9 and TRBJ2-2, is DSGVTQTPKHLITATGQRVTLRCSPRSGDLSVYWYQQSLDQGLQFLIQYYNGEERAKGNILERFSAQQFPDLHSELNLSSLELGDSALYFCASSGPSGRPDTGELFFGEGSRLTVL.

The chain carries TRBV9 and TRBJ2-3, with a possible D match to TRBD2 (6 bases). Looked up from germline, CDR1 is SGDLS and CDR2 is YYNGEE. The CDR3 is 19 amino acids. V dropped 0 bases and J dropped 0 bases, with 20 bases sitting between them. CDR3 in amino acids: CASSVGLGPVATSTDTQYF. The CDR3 coding sequence is TGTGCCAGCAGCGTAGGACTAGGACCCGTAGCGACTAGCACAGATACGCAGTATTTT.

This clonotype was recorded many times. The chain joins TRBV9 to TRBJ2-1; TRBD2 matches 11 bases. J was trimmed by 6 bases and V by 3 bases; bases with no gene match: 8. Germline V gene lookup returns CDR1 SGDLS and CDR2 YYNGEE. The CDR3 totals 16 residues. The CDR3 nucleotides are TGTGCCAGCAGCGAGAGCTCGGGACTAGCGGTCAATGAGCAGTTCTTC. Translated: CASSESSGLAVNEQFF. Variable domain in full (rest from reference TRBV9 and TRBJ2-1): DSGVTQTPKHLITATGQRVTLRCSPRSGDLSVYWYQQSLDQGLQFLIQYYNGEERAKGNILERFSAQQFPDLHSELNLSSLELGDSALYFCASSESSGLAVNEQFFGPGTRLTVL.

This clonotype showed up many times. The V call is TRBV9, the J call TRBJ2-1; possibly TRBD2 for D (5 bases). The CDR3 consists of 13 residues. Germline CDR1 and CDR2: SGDLS and YYNGEE. Trimming stripped 0 bases from V and 8 bases from J, with 9 bases between. CDR3 sequence reads: CASSVDEGYEQFF. The CDR3 nucleotides read TGTGCCAGCAGCGTAGATGAGGGATATGAGCAGTTCTTC.

This clonotype was seen repeatedly, ten times or more. The gene calls are TRBV9 and TRBJ2-3, with a possible D match to TRBD2 (5 bases). CDR1 and CDR2 (germline): SGDLS, YYNGEE. The CDR3 consists of 13 residues. The V end was cut by 2 bases, the J end by 6 bases, with 10 bases between. The CDR3 DNA reads TGTGCCAGCAGCGTTAGCGTCTGGGATACGCAGTATTTT. This sequence encodes CASSVSVWDTQYF.

The chain carries TRBV9 and TRBJ2-1, with 7 bases aligning to TRBD2. This CDR3 comprises 13 residues. J gave up 8 bases and V 6 bases, and 8 bases lay outside the gene matches. Germline assignment: CDR1 SGDLS and CDR2 YYNGEE. The CDR3 loop reads CASTWGGDDEQFF. DNA of the CDR3: TGTGCCAGCACTTGGGGGGGAGACGATGAGCAGTTCTTC.

This clonotype came up many times. The chain combines TRBV9 with TRBJ2-1, with TRBD1 matching 7 bases. There are 16 residues in the CDR3. V shed 4 bases, J shed 8 bases, and the junction held 15 bases outside the gene matches. The germline gives CDR1 SGDLS, CDR2 YYNGEE. CDR3 sequence reads: CASSPRGPDRRDEQFF. Here the CDR3 DNA reads TGTGCCAGCAGCCCACGTGGACCGGACAGGCGGGATGAGCAGTTCTTC.

At least ten counts were recorded for this clonotype. The chain couples TRBV9 to TRBJ2-1; possibly TRBD1 for D (5 bases). V lost 0 bases to trimming and J lost 1 base, with 17 bases between them. Germline CDR1 and CDR2: SGDLS and YYNGEE. This CDR3 has 18 amino acids. The CDR3 DNA reads as TGTGCCAGCAGCGTAGTCCCCAGGGTGTTCGGGTCCTACAATGAGCAGTTCTTC. This sequence encodes CASSVVPRVFGSYNEQFF.

This clonotype came up a few times. One end of the junction varies from germline; a read error may be responsible. V and J are TRBV9 and TRBJ2-1; D could derive from TRBD1 or TRBD2 (5 bases each). There are 16 residues in the CDR3. The germline V gene has CDR1 SGDLS and CDR2 YYNGEE. DNA for the CDR3: TGCGCCAGCAGCGTAGTCGGGACCGGGGCGTTCAATGAGCAGTTCTTC. Protein product: CASSVVGTGAFNEQFF. Based on the CDR3 plus reference TRBV9 and TRBJ2-1, the full variable domain is DSGVTQTPKHLITATGQRVTLRCSPRSGDLSVYWYQQSLDQGLQFLIQYYNGEERAKGNILERFSAQQFPDLHSELNLSSLELGDSALYFCASSVVGTGAFNEQFFGPGTRLTVL.

Only a few counts were recorded for this clonotype. J is TRBJ2-3 and V is TRBV9; D call uncertain. The germline V and J ends were trimmed by 1 base and 3 bases, with 12 bases remaining between them. The CDR3 runs to 15 residues. The germline V gene has CDR1 SGDLS and CDR2 YYNGEE. The DNA of the CDR3 is TGTGCCAGCAGCGTATTCGGGTTAGCAACAGATACGCAGTATTTT. Its translation: CASSVFGLATDTQYF.

The V gene is TRBV9, the J gene TRBJ1-5; D gene ambiguous. From germline, CDR1 is SGDLS and CDR2 YYNGEE. The CDR3 sequence is 14 residues long. Deletions cut 3 bases from V and 0 bases from J, with 7 bases between. This CDR3 reads CASSDGNSNQPQHF. The DNA for the CDR3 is TGTGCCAGCAGCGACGGAAATAGCAATCAGCCCCAGCATTTT.

Ten or more counts support this clonotype. This chain uses TRBV9 with TRBJ1-5, with D perhaps matching TRBD1 (6 bases). Germline V gives CDR1 SGDLS, CDR2 YYNGEE. V lost 0 bases, J lost 6 bases, and 10 bases lay in between. The CDR3 sequence is 14 residues long. CDR3 region: CASSVGGGRQPQHF. The CDR3 coding sequence is TGTGCCAGCAGCGTAGGAGGGGGGCGTCAGCCCCAGCATTTT.

This clonotype was observed a few times. Germline and junction disagree at one end, which may indicate a read error. J is TRBJ1-1 and V is TRBV9; TRBD1 matches at 11 bases. The CDR3 loop spans 15 amino acids. The germline V gene has CDR1 SGDLS and CDR2 YYNGEE. In nucleotides, the CDR3 is TGTGCCAGCACCCCGAGGACAGGGGGCAATACTGAAGCTCTCTTT. Translation: CASTPRTGGNTEALF.

This clonotype was found many times. V and J are TRBV9 and TRBJ2-2, with 7 bases aligning to TRBD1. Germline V gene lookup returns CDR1 SGDLS and CDR2 YYNGEE. V was clipped by 2 bases and J by 7 bases; unmatched bases: 11. This CDR3 contains 16 residues. The CDR3 bases are TGTGCCAGCAGCGTCGAAACCGACAGGGCGGGCGGGGAGCTGTTTTTT. It yields the protein CASSVETDRAGGELFF.

This clonotype is judged medium-sized. This chain uses TRBV10-1 with TRBJ1-5; the match to TRBD1 covers 7 bases. V trimming: 6 bases; J trimming: 0 bases; junction bases outside the gene matches: 17. The CDR3 consists of 19 residues. Germline CDR1 is WNHNN and CDR2 is SYGVQD (reference sequence). The CDR3, as DNA: TGCGCCAGCAGCGTCTGCGGGACAGCGAAAGATTATAGCAATCAGCCCCAGCATTTT. Translated: CASSVCGTAKDYSNQPQHF.

The sample holds many counts of this clonotype. An end of the junction does not agree with germline; a read error may underlie this. V usage is TRBV27 and J usage is TRBJ1-2; 7 bases are a match to TRBD1. The germline CDR1 and CDR2 sequences are MNHEY and SMNVEV (reference sequence). The CDR3 length is 15 residues. The CDR3 loop is CTSSFSLGQDYGYTF. As DNA, the CDR3 is TGCACCAGCAGTTTCTCCCTTGGACAGGACTATGGCTACACCTTC.

At least ten counts were recorded for this clonotype. In DNA, the CDR3 is TGTGCCAGCAGCGTAGCCTCAGGAAACTACGAGCAGTACTTC. This encodes CASSVASGNYEQYF. V usage is TRBV9 and J usage is TRBJ2-7, with unresolved D. Trimming removed 0 bases from V and 3 bases from J, with 10 bases in between. Germline assignment: CDR1 SGDLS and CDR2 YYNGEE. The CDR3 is 14 amino acids.

By share, this clonotype counts as medium-sized (0.01 to 0.1%). V usage is TRBV9 and J usage is TRBJ2-1; TRBD1 is a possible D gene (5 bases). There are 19 residues in the CDR3. V was pared by 3 bases and J by 0 bases, with 22 bases between. Germline CDR1 and CDR2: SGDLS and YYNGEE. The CDR3 DNA is TGTGCCAGCAGCGACCCTAAGACAGTCCCTAAACGCTCCTACAATGAGCAGTTCTTC. It yields the protein CASSDPKTVPKRSYNEQFF.

At least ten counts were recorded for this clonotype. The chain carries TRBV9 and TRBJ2-3; 7 positions agree with TRBD2. This CDR3 region has 17 residues. The germline V gene encodes CDR1 SGDLS and CDR2 YYNGEE. Trimming took 3 bases from V and 5 from J; bases not matched to a gene: 15. The CDR3 DNA reads TGTGCCAGCAGCGCCCCGTTTGGAGCGGAGCGGGGAGATACGCAGTATTTT. Protein: CASSAPFGAERGDTQYF.

This clonotype was found many times. J is TRBJ1-2 and V is TRBV9; 7 bases agree with TRBD1. The CDR3 covers 13 residues. Germline trimming cut 0 bases from V and 5 bases from J; bases unmatched to any gene: 1. The V gene's germline CDR1 is SGDLS and CDR2 YYNGEE. The CDR3 DNA reads as TGTGCCAGCAGCGTAGACAGGGGATATGGCTACACCTTC. Amino acids: CASSVDRGYGYTF.

V usage is TRBV9 and J usage is TRBJ1-1; D is unresolved. Per the germline V gene, CDR1 is SGDLS and CDR2 is YYNGEE. The CDR3 runs 14 residues. V was cut by 4 bases and J by 5 bases, with 15 bases left in between. This chain's CDR3 is CASSPRGFETEAFF. The CDR3 nucleotides read TGTGCCAGCAGCCCAAGAGGGTTCGAGACTGAAGCTTTCTTT.

The genes are TRBV9 and TRBJ2-3, with 8 bases that match TRBD2. V gave up 3 bases and J gave up 4 bases; unmatched junction bases: 16. The CDR3 loop spans 18 amino acids. The germline V gene encodes CDR1 SGDLS and CDR2 YYNGEE. The CDR3 DNA reads TGTGCCAGCAGCGCCACTCCCGGGAGGGGATCCGCCGCAGATACGCAGTATTTT. This gives the protein CASSATPGRGSAADTQYF. Supplemented by reference TRBV9 and TRBJ2-3, the full variable domain reads DSGVTQTPKHLITATGQRVTLRCSPRSGDLSVYWYQQSLDQGLQFLIQYYNGEERAKGNILERFSAQQFPDLHSELNLSSLELGDSALYFCASSATPGRGSAADTQYFGPGTRLTVL.

The rearrangement uses TRBV9 and TRBJ2-5; D uncertain. The germline V and J ends were trimmed by 4 bases and 4 bases, with 11 bases remaining between them. Germline assignment: CDR1 SGDLS and CDR2 YYNGEE. This CDR3 spans 13 amino acids. The CDR3 sequence: CASSPRPGETQYF. CDR3 coding DNA: TGTGCCAGCAGCCCCAGACCAGGAGAGACCCAGTACTTC.

This clonotype is medium-sized (0.01 to 0.1%) in the sample. This chain connects TRBV9 to TRBJ1-3; D might be TRBD1 (6 bases). The CDR3 runs 15 residues. The V and J ends lost 3 bases and 0 bases respectively, with 10 bases between them. In germline, CDR1 is SGDLS, CDR2 YYNGEE. This chain's CDR3 is CASSADSYSGNTIYF. The CDR3 DNA reads TGTGCCAGCAGCGCGGACAGTTACTCTGGAAACACCATATATTTT. The entire variable domain, with the rest obtained from reference TRBV9 and TRBJ1-3, is as follows: DSGVTQTPKHLITATGQRVTLRCSPRSGDLSVYWYQQSLDQGLQFLIQYYNGEERAKGNILERFSAQQFPDLHSELNLSSLELGDSALYFCASSADSYSGNTIYFGEGSWLTVV.

In its sample, this clonotype was seen many times. This chain connects TRBV9 to TRBJ2-7; no firm D call. Germline assignment: CDR1 SGDLS and CDR2 YYNGEE. The CDR3 spans 14 residues. With 4 bases removed from V and 5 bases from J, the gap between germline ends came to 16 bases. The CDR3 loop reads CASSPRRTADEQYF. The DNA of the CDR3 is TGTGCCAGCAGCCCCCGGCGGACGGCCGACGAGCAGTACTTC. Filled out from reference TRBV9 and TRBJ2-7, the complete variable domain reads DSGVTQTPKHLITATGQRVTLRCSPRSGDLSVYWYQQSLDQGLQFLIQYYNGEERAKGNILERFSAQQFPDLHSELNLSSLELGDSALYFCASSPRRTADEQYFGPGTRLTVT.

This clonotype was seen many times. The V call is TRBV9, the J call TRBJ2-5; TRBD1 is a possible D gene (6 bases). Trimming cost V 3 bases and J 4 bases, with 10 bases left between them. Germline loops: CDR1 SGDLS, CDR2 YYNGEE. The CDR3 totals 13 residues. CDR3 DNA: TGTGCCAGCAGCGCTTTACAGGGAGAGACCCAGTACTTC. This gives the protein CASSALQGETQYF. Combining the CDR3 with reference TRBV9 and TRBJ2-5 gives the whole variable domain DSGVTQTPKHLITATGQRVTLRCSPRSGDLSVYWYQQSLDQGLQFLIQYYNGEERAKGNILERFSAQQFPDLHSELNLSSLELGDSALYFCASSALQGETQYFGPGTRLLVL.

In its sample, this clonotype is medium-sized. The chain is built from TRBV9 and TRBJ2-1; a weak D match, TRBD2 (5 bases). Germline V gene data show CDR1 as SGDLS and CDR2 as YYNGEE. Trimming took 1 base from V and 0 from J, leaving 11 bases between them. This CDR3 has 16 amino acids. The CDR3, as DNA: TGTGCCAGCAGCGTATCGGGGAGCGACTCCTACAATGAGCAGTTCTTC. Protein sequence: CASSVSGSDSYNEQFF.